This TCR beta chain was sequenced in a study of Graves' ophthalmopathy and Graves' hyperthyroidism. This CDR3 has 16 amino acids. The V end lost 1 base, the J end lost 0 bases, and 16 bases lay between the germline ends. Germline lookup yields CDR1 SQVTM and CDR2 ANQGSEA. Using RNA transcripts, the TCR beta CDR3 regions were amplified. First-round RT-PCR used HTBI primers; second-round multiplex PCR followed. TCRdb independently ran MiXCR on the multiplex PCR reads; one entry per CDR3 protein. This table has 200,000 to 250,000 distinct CDR3 sequences, under 30% appearing once. The study enrolled ophthalmopathy donors with moderate-to-severe activity, CAS ≥3, NOSPECS ≥4 and duration under 3 months. Excluded were patients with other autoimmune diseases, uncontrolled infections, pregnancy or lactation. This clonotype has a count of ten or more.

This TCR came from a middle-aged man with Graves' ophthalmopathy. The sequenced material came from peripheral blood. V and J are TRBV29-1 and TRBJ2-7; tentatively, D is TRBD2 (6 bases). CDR3 in amino acids: CSVEAEGPTSSYEQYF. In nucleotides, the CDR3 is TGCAGCGTTGAAGCGGAGGGGCCAACGAGCTCCTACGAGCAGTACTTC.